What follows are 2 T cell receptor beta chains derived from one specimen sequenced in a study of cytomegalovirus exposure and HLA in healthy donors. 60 Vbeta and 13 Jbeta primers were used in PCR. This table comes from immunoSEQ multiplex PCR, and its TCRdb copy is limited to in-frame clones, with some not included. The table for this sample gives about 150,000 clones. Sequencing input: PBMCs. Receptor source: a woman in her forties or fifties in good health and CMV-seronegative.

The chain carries TRBV6-5 and TRBJ1-2; 10 bases agree with TRBD1. The CDR3 sequence is 15 residues long. The V gene end was trimmed by 5 bases and the J gene end by 9 bases; junction bases not matched to a gene: 12. From germline, CDR1 is MNHEY and CDR2 SVGAGI. CDR3 nucleotides: TGTGCCAGCAGTCGCTCGGACAGGGGGTTATCGCGCTACACCTTC. It codes for CASSRSDRGLSRYTF.

The V gene is TRBV9, the J gene TRBJ2-7, with a tentative D call TRBD1 (6 bases). The CDR3 runs 14 residues. CDR1 is SGDLS and CDR2 is YYNGEE in the germline V gene. The ends were cut back, 0 bases at V and 7 bases at J, with 14 bases in the middle. The CDR3 region has the DNA TGTGCCAGCAGCGTAGTGACAGGAAAAGAGGAGCAGTACTTC. The encoded protein is CASSVVTGKEEQYF.